The next 27 T cell receptor beta chains were all read from a single sample in a study of blood T cell repertoires in COVID-19. This table comes from immunoSEQ multiplex PCR, and its TCRdb copy is limited to in-frame clones, with some not included. This table has about 310,000 clones, roughly 89% appearing once. The sequencing input was PBMCs or T cells enriched from blood (not recorded which). Receptors originate from a man in his 60s who had recovered from COVID-19.

The V and J genes are TRBV7-8 and TRBJ1-5; D gene uncertain. Germline V lookup: CDR1 SGHVS, CDR2 FQNEAQ. This CDR3 has 14 residues. V shed 1 base and J shed 6 bases, with 10 bases lying between them. CDR3 sequence (DNA): TGTGCCAGCAGCTTAGATTGGGCCACTCAGCCCCAGCATTTT. It codes for CASSLDWATQPQHF.

This chain uses TRBV7-9 with TRBJ2-1, with 8 bases lining up with TRBD2. CDR1 is SEHNR and CDR2 is FQNEAQ in the germline V gene (reference sequence). CDR3 length: 15 amino acids. V lost 5 bases and J lost 1; bases outside the gene matches: 4. For the CDR3, the DNA is TGTGCCAGCAGCGCGTTAGCGGGGTCCTACAATGAGCAGTTCTTC. It yields the protein CASSALAGSYNEQFF.

The rearrangement uses TRBV18 and TRBJ1-2; tentatively, D is TRBD1 (5 bases). The CDR3 sequence is 12 residues long. Germline loops: CDR1 KGHSH, CDR2 LQKENI. Trimming pared 4 bases from V and 8 bases from J, leaving 11 bases between. CDR3 loop: CASSLGLEGYTF. CDR3 sequence (DNA): TGTGCCAGCTCACTGGGGCTCGAGGGCTACACCTTC.

The chain carries TRBV7-3 and TRBJ2-7; 7 bases align to TRBD1. CDR1 and CDR2 from the germline V gene are SGHTA and FQGTGA. The V gene end was trimmed by 6 bases and the J gene end by 4 bases; junction bases not matched to a gene: 6. This CDR3 comprises 13 residues. The CDR3 region is CASSDRVGYEQYF. The CDR3 DNA reads as TGTGCCAGCAGTGACAGGGTAGGATACGAGCAGTACTTC.

The V gene is TRBV25-1, the J gene TRBJ1-3; 7 positions agree with TRBD1. The germline CDR1 and CDR2 sequences are MGHDK and SYGVNS. Trimming at V came to 5 bases and at J to 3 bases, leaving 10 bases not matched to a gene. The CDR3 runs to 16 residues. CDR3 nucleotide sequence: TGTGCCAGCAGTCCTTCCTCGACAGGGTATGGAAACACCATATATTTT. The encoded protein is CASSPSSTGYGNTIYF.

The chain recombines TRBV28 with TRBJ2-1; 9 nucleotides align to TRBD1. Looked up from germline, CDR1 is MDHEN and CDR2 is SYDVKM. There are 16 residues in the CDR3. V was clipped by 6 bases and J by 6 bases; unmatched bases: 12. CDR3 protein: CASRSPTGGALNEQFF. The CDR3, as DNA: TGTGCCAGCAGAAGTCCCACAGGGGGCGCCCTCAATGAGCAGTTCTTC.

V usage is TRBV5-1 and J usage is TRBJ1-1, with no clear D. Germline V gene data show CDR1 as SGHRS and CDR2 as YFSETQ. V dropped 0 bases and J dropped 5 bases, with 14 bases sitting between them. CDR3 length: 15 residues. The CDR3, as DNA: TGCGCCAGCAGCTTGGAATTACGGGGTTGGACTGAAGCTTTCTTT. It is translated as CASSLELRGWTEAFF.

This clone was picked up a small number of times. This rearrangement joins TRBV6-2 or TRBV6-3 to TRBJ2-7; TRBD1 aligns across 7 bases. The CDR3 length is 14 residues. J gave up 2 bases and V 2 bases, and 3 bases lay outside the gene matches. CDR1 and CDR2 (germline): MNHEY, SVGEGT. This CDR3 reads CASSYLGQAYEQYF. In DNA form, the CDR3 reads TGTGCCAGCAGTTACCTAGGACAGGCCTACGAGCAGTACTTC.

The genes are TRBV28 and TRBJ1-1; tentative D call: TRBD1 (6 bases). Germline V gene sequence: CDR1 MDHEN, CDR2 SYDVKM. The CDR3 contains 15 residues. The V end lost 1 base, the J end lost 1 base, and 10 bases lay between the germline ends. The CDR3 is CASSLFVRGNTEAFF. In DNA, the CDR3 is TGTGCCAGCAGTTTATTTGTCAGGGGGAACACTGAAGCTTTCTTT.

In the case of this clone: Additional DNA sequences in this sample encode the identical CDR3. The chain recombines TRBV5-1 with TRBJ2-7, with D tentatively TRBD2 (6 bases). V lost 0 bases and J lost 0, with 10 bases in between. Germline V gene data show CDR1 as SGHRS and CDR2 as YFSETQ. The CDR3 has 15 residues. The CDR3 nucleotides read TGCGCCAGCAGCTTGGCTGGTAGCGGCTCCTACGAGCAGTACTTC. It specifies CASSLAGSGSYEQYF. Drawing the rest from reference TRBV5-1 and TRBJ2-7, the complete variable domain is KAGVTQTPRYLIKTRGQQVTLSCSPISGHRSVSWYQQTPGQGLQFLFEYFSETQRNKGNFPGRFSGRQFSNSRSEMNVSTLELGDSALYLCASSLAGSGSYEQYFGPGTRLTVT.

The J gene is TRBJ1-3, the V gene TRBV30, with D possibly TRBD1 on 6 matching bases. Trimming shortened V by 2 bases and J by 2 bases, and 10 bases separated the two germline ends. The germline V gene has CDR1 GTSNPN and CDR2 SVGIG (reference sequence). This CDR3 contains 14 residues. CDR3 amino acids: CAWSPGVTGNTIYF. In DNA, the CDR3 is TGTGCCTGGAGTCCAGGGGTTACTGGAAACACCATATATTTT. The whole variable domain, filled in from reference TRBV30 and TRBJ1-3, reads SQTIHQWPATLVQPVGSPLSLECTVEGTSNPNLYWYRQAAGRGLQLLFYSVGIGQISSEVPQNLSASRPQDRQFILSSKKLLLSDSGFYLCAWSPGVTGNTIYFGEGSWLTVV.

The rearrangement uses TRBV9 and TRBJ1-2; 7 bases are shared with TRBD1. This CDR3 is built from 13 residues. V gave up 3 bases and J gave up 5 bases; unmatched junction bases: 4. Germline CDR1 SGDLS, CDR2 YYNGEE. CDR3 sequence reads: CASSAGQAYGYTF. DNA of the CDR3: TGTGCCAGCAGCGCCGGACAGGCGTATGGCTACACCTTC. Filled out from reference TRBV9 and TRBJ1-2, the complete variable domain reads DSGVTQTPKHLITATGQRVTLRCSPRSGDLSVYWYQQSLDQGLQFLIQYYNGEERAKGNILERFSAQQFPDLHSELNLSSLELGDSALYFCASSAGQAYGYTFGSGTRLTVV.

The V gene is TRBV28, the J gene TRBJ1-2; D might be TRBD1 (6 bases). This CDR3 has 16 residues. V lost 7 bases, J lost 4 bases, and 22 bases lay in between. Per the germline V gene, CDR1 is MDHEN and CDR2 is SYDVKM. Written as DNA, the CDR3 is TGTGCCAGCATCCCCGGAGGCAGGGGAACCTCCTATGGCTACACCTTC. Its translation is CASIPGGRGTSYGYTF.

The J gene is TRBJ2-5, the V gene TRBV27; D perhaps matches TRBD2 (6 bases). This CDR3 has 15 amino acids. Trimming took off 3 bases at V and 4 bases at J, with 15 bases between the two ends. Germline CDR1 reads MNHEY; CDR2 reads SMNVEV (reference sequence). The CDR3 DNA reads TGTGCCAGCAGTTTTAATTTTCCGGGAGCAGAGACCCAGTACTTC. Its translation is CASSFNFPGAETQYF.

J is TRBJ2-6 and V is TRBV11-2, with D possibly TRBD1 on 5 matching bases. Trimming took off 6 bases at V and 0 bases at J, with 12 bases between the two ends. This CDR3 comprises 16 residues. Germline CDR1 SGHAT, CDR2 FQNNGV. The CDR3 is CASSIGVDSGANVLTF. CDR3 bases: TGTGCCAGCAGTATAGGGGTCGACTCTGGGGCCAACGTCCTGACTTTC.

This chain joins TRBV11-2 and TRBJ1-1, with 7 bases lining up with TRBD1. The CDR3 loop spans 14 amino acids. J was trimmed by 5 bases and V by 7 bases; bases with no gene match: 10. Germline assignment: CDR1 SGHAT and CDR2 FQNNGV. The CDR3 nucleotides are TGTGCCAGCATCTATTACAGGGGAAATACTGAAGCTTTCTTT. Amino acid sequence: CASIYYRGNTEAFF.

The rearrangement uses TRBV23-1 and TRBJ1-6; perhaps TRBD1 as D (5 bases). TRBV23-1 is assigned to the ORF class and has an uncertain function. This CDR3 has 14 amino acids. With 2 bases removed from V and 12 bases from J, the gap between germline ends came to 14 bases. CDR3 protein: CASSQTTAIRPLHF. In DNA, the CDR3 is TGCGCCAGCAGTCAAACGACAGCCATTCGACCCCTCCACTTT.

The chain carries TRBV12-3 or TRBV12-4 and TRBJ1-5, with D possibly matching TRBD1 (6 bases). This CDR3 is built from 13 residues. V was shortened by 4 bases and J by 5 bases, with 9 bases between the two germline ends. The CDR3 DNA sequence: TGTGCCAGCAGTTGGGGGGGCGATCAGCCCCAGCATTTT. As protein: CASSWGGDQPQHF.

The chain couples TRBV28 to TRBJ2-7; 7 bases are a match to TRBD1. The CDR3 is 15 amino acids. The germline V gene has CDR1 MDHEN and CDR2 SYDVKM. After removal of 5 bases from V and 3 bases from J, the junction contained 10 bases not matched to a gene. The DNA of the CDR3 is TGTGCCAGCAGTCGACCCGGGACAGCTAACTACGAGCAGTACTTC. Its protein product is CASSRPGTANYEQYF.

The chain's CDR3 is CASSGTLNSPLHF. In DNA, the CDR3 is TGTGCCAGCAGTGGGACTCTCAATTCACCCCTCCACTTT. The rearrangement joins TRBV11-1 to TRBJ1-6; tentative D call: TRBD1 (5 bases). CDR1 and CDR2 (germline): SGHAT, FQDESV (reference sequence). The CDR3 length is 13 residues. V was cut by 6 bases and J by 7 bases, with 10 bases left in between.

The genes are TRBV5-1 and TRBJ1-1; TRBD1 agrees at 10 bases. The CDR3 is 16 residues long. CDR1 and CDR2 from the germline V gene are SGHRS and YFSETQ. V gave up 4 bases and J gave up 2 bases; unmatched junction bases: 8. CDR3 in amino acids: CASSRGQGRGNTEAFF. The DNA for the CDR3 is TGCGCCAGCAGCCGGGGACAGGGGCGGGGAAACACTGAAGCTTTCTTT.

To note about this clone: The same CDR3 also results from other DNA sequences found in this sample. The chain carries TRBV7-9 and TRBJ2-2; D perhaps matches TRBD2 (5 bases). This CDR3 has 15 residues. Germline V gives CDR1 SEHNR, CDR2 FQNEAQ (reference sequence). Trimming pared 3 bases from V and 5 bases from J, leaving 13 bases between. The chain's CDR3 is CASSFSGRGTGELFF. The CDR3 nucleotides read TGTGCCAGCAGCTTCTCTGGCAGAGGGACCGGGGAGCTGTTTTTT.

This clone was counted a single time. This rearrangement joins TRBV24-1 to TRBJ2-3, with 9 bases that match TRBD1. V shed 4 bases, J shed 3 bases, and the junction held 7 bases outside the gene matches. CDR1 is KGHDR and CDR2 is SFDVKD in the germline V gene. The CDR3 extends over 16 amino acids. CDR3 protein: CATSDPGTGLTDTQYF. The DNA of the CDR3 is TGTGCCACCAGTGACCCCGGGACAGGGCTAACAGATACGCAGTATTTT.

In this sample, this clone turned up once. The chain uses TRBV25-1 and TRBJ2-3, with 7 bases fitting TRBD1. The CDR3 covers 14 residues. The trim removed 1 base at V and 5 bases at J, leaving 3 bases unmatched. Per germline, CDR1 MGHDK and CDR2 SYGVNS. The CDR3 region has the DNA TGTGCCAGCAGTGAATGGACAGGAGGAGATACGCAGTATTTT. Its protein is CASSEWTGGDTQYF.

The chain has TRBV24-1 and TRBJ2-6; weak D call: TRBD2 (7 bases). The CDR3 consists of 15 residues. Trimming left V 5 bases short and J 4 bases short, with 11 bases between. Germline values: CDR1 KGHDR, CDR2 SFDVKD. This CDR3 reads CATSAGGAGANVLTF. CDR3 bases: TGTGCCACCAGTGCGGGGGGCGCAGGGGCCAACGTCCTGACTTTC.

V and J are TRBV9 and TRBJ2-1; 7 positions agree with TRBD2. With V trimmed by 4 bases and J by 6 bases, 10 bases remained unmatched. The length of the CDR3 is 15 residues. CDR1 and CDR2 (germline): SGDLS, YYNGEE. CDR3 residues: CASSPQGRGVNEQFF. CDR3 nucleotides: TGTGCCAGCAGCCCCCAAGGGAGGGGTGTCAATGAGCAGTTCTTC. Full variable domain (missing parts from reference TRBV9 and TRBJ2-1): DSGVTQTPKHLITATGQRVTLRCSPRSGDLSVYWYQQSLDQGLQFLIQYYNGEERAKGNILERFSAQQFPDLHSELNLSSLELGDSALYFCASSPQGRGVNEQFFGPGTRLTVL.

The V gene is TRBV27, the J gene TRBJ1-4, with TRBD1 identical over 7 bases. In germline, CDR1 is MNHEY, CDR2 SMNVEV (reference sequence). This CDR3 spans 15 amino acids. Losses at the gene ends were 0 bases for V and 7 bases for J; bases not matched to a gene: 5. CDR3 sequence: CASSLSLQGGEKLFF. CDR3 in DNA: TGTGCCAGCAGTTTATCGCTCCAGGGGGGTGAAAAACTGTTTTTT.